These 32 T cell receptor beta chains were all obtained from the same sample, sequenced in a study of vaccination and CD4 T cells after COVID-19. Their target antigens are unknown. Sequenced with the Oncomine TCR Beta short-read assay was DNA taken from cultured CD4+ T cells. TCRdb processed the PCR reads anew with MiXCR; each CDR3 protein has one entry. The sample records approximately 15,000 distinct CDR3 sequences, around 29% being singletons. Treatment denoted: roughly ten-day PBMC culture with coronavirus spike peptide pools or control peptides (ViraFEST assay). The sample taken for sequencing was cultured CD4+ T cells from blood. All receptors derive from a human donor with COVID-19.

The table lists this clonotype with a few counts. The CDR3 loop is CASRVPQGGYTF. The CDR3 nucleotides read TGTGCCAGTAGGGTTCCACAGGGTGGCTACACCTTC. V usage is TRBV19 and J usage is TRBJ1-2; D is possibly TRBD1 (6 bases). This CDR3 spans 12 amino acids. Germline CDR1 is LNHDA and CDR2 is SQIVND (reference sequence). V was clipped by 6 bases and J by 7 bases, with 12 bases between them.

The chain uses TRBV19 and TRBJ2-2, with TRBD2 identical over 14 bases. Trimming removed 6 bases from V and 5 bases from J; junction bases left unmatched: 11. The CDR3 spans 18 residues. CDR1 is LNHDA, CDR2 SQIVND, per germline (reference sequence). The CDR3 region has the DNA TGTGCCAGTAGGTACCGGACTAGCGGGGGGCCCAGGACCGGGGAGCTGTTTTTT. It specifies CASRYRTSGGPRTGELFF.

The chain recombines TRBV5-4 with TRBJ2-7, with D perhaps matching TRBD1 (5 bases). The CDR3 spans 15 residues. The germline CDR1 and CDR2 sequences are SGHNT and YYREEE (reference sequence). Trimming removed 4 bases at V and 0 bases at J, with 14 bases between. In DNA, the CDR3 is TGTGCCAGCAGCCAGAAGACAGTAAGCTCCTACGAGCAGTACTTC. Amino acid sequence: CASSQKTVSSYEQYF.

The chain recombines TRBV19 with TRBJ1-1; possible D gene TRBD1, 6 bases. Germline V gene lookup returns CDR1 LNHDA and CDR2 SQIVND (reference sequence). The CDR3 extends over 13 amino acids. V gave up 3 bases and J gave up 7 bases, with 12 bases separating them. CDR3 amino acids: CASSIPYRDEAFF. CDR3 coding DNA: TGTGCCAGTAGTATCCCCTACAGGGATGAAGCTTTCTTT.

The rearrangement links TRBV30 to TRBJ2-1, with 7 positions matching TRBD2. The CDR3 consists of 13 residues. With V trimmed by 2 bases and J by 4 bases, 2 bases remained unmatched. The germline gives CDR1 GTSNPN, CDR2 SVGIG (reference sequence). For the CDR3, the DNA is TGTGCCTGGAGTTTGCGGGGGTACAATGAGCAGTTCTTC. This encodes CAWSLRGYNEQFF.

This clonotype was observed a few times. The gene calls are TRBV11-3 and TRBJ2-3; 8 bases line up with TRBD1. CDR1 and CDR2 from the germline V gene are SGHNT and YENEEA. The CDR3 covers 16 residues. The J segment lost 2 bases and the V segment lost 6 bases, leaving 10 bases of the junction unmatched. CDR3 amino acids: CASSSMGQETTDTQYF. In DNA form, the CDR3 reads TGTGCCAGCAGTTCCATGGGACAGGAGACCACAGATACGCAGTATTTT.

The J gene is TRBJ2-5, the V gene TRBV7-8; no firm D call. This CDR3 has 12 residues. The ends were cut back, 2 bases at V and 5 bases at J, with 6 bases in the middle. Germline assignment: CDR1 SGHVS and CDR2 FQNEAQ. The CDR3 sequence is CASSLLAETQYF. In nucleotides, the CDR3 is TGTGCCAGCAGCTTACTGGCGGAGACCCAGTACTTC.

There are a few counts of this clonotype. The chain combines TRBV19 with TRBJ2-7; tentatively, D is TRBD1 or TRBD2 (5 bases each). Germline-derived CDR1 and CDR2 are LNHDA and SQIVND (reference sequence). The length of the CDR3 is 14 residues. Trimming cost V 5 bases and J 2 bases, with 13 bases left between them. CDR3 bases: TGTGCCAGTAGTCGTAGGGACGGAGCCTACGAGCAGTACTTC. Translating gives CASSRRDGAYEQYF.

The genes are TRBV20-1 and TRBJ2-5, with D possibly TRBD2 on 6 matching bases. V shed 6 bases and J shed 4 bases, with 18 bases lying between them. CDR1 is DFQATT and CDR2 is SNEGSKA in the germline V gene (reference sequence). CDR3 length: 14 residues. The CDR3 spells CSAQREPSVETQYF. Written as DNA, the CDR3 is TGCAGTGCCCAACGGGAGCCGTCCGTAGAGACCCAGTACTTC.

This clonotype was detected a few times. The J gene is TRBJ2-2, the V gene TRBV15; no clear D. Trimming stripped 5 bases from V and 4 bases from J, with 5 bases between. Germline V gives CDR1 LNHNV, CDR2 YYDKDF (reference sequence). The CDR3 has 12 amino acids. The CDR3 loop reads CATSLPTGELFF. CDR3 nucleotides: TGTGCCACCAGCCTCCCCACCGGGGAGCTGTTTTTT.

This chain uses TRBV5-1 with TRBJ1-6, with 11 bases matching TRBD1. V was clipped by 4 bases and J by 6 bases; unmatched bases: 9. There are 17 residues in the CDR3. The germline V gene encodes CDR1 SGHRS and CDR2 YFSETQ. CDR3 residues: CASSPDRGLGSNSPLHF. The CDR3 nucleotides are TGCGCCAGCAGCCCGGACAGGGGGCTTGGAAGTAATTCACCCCTCCACTTT.

This sequence joins TRBV7-9 and TRBJ2-3; TRBD2 agrees at 8 bases. With 2 bases clipped from V and 2 bases from J, the junction kept 6 bases outside the gene matches. This CDR3 contains 16 residues. Looked up from germline, CDR1 is SEHNR and CDR2 is FQNEAQ (reference sequence). The CDR3 DNA sequence: TGTGCCAGCAGCTTAACGTTTAGCGGGGTCACAGATACGCAGTATTTT. Amino acid sequence: CASSLTFSGVTDTQYF. The full variable domain, rest sourced from reference TRBV7-9 and TRBJ2-3, is DTGVSQNPRHKITKRGQNVTFRCDPISEHNRLYWYRQTLGQGPEFLTYFQNEAQLEKSRLLSDRFSAERPKGSFSTLEIQRTEQGDSAMYLCASSLTFSGVTDTQYFGPGTRLTVL.

The chain links TRBV7-3 to TRBJ1-1; D is unresolved. Germline V gene data show CDR1 as SGHTA and CDR2 as FQGTGA. V lost 1 base and J 5 bases, leaving 11 bases between the germline ends. The CDR3 runs 14 residues. CDR3 DNA sequence: TGTGCCAGCAGCTTAATAGGATCCCGGACTGAAGCTTTCTTT. Amino acids: CASSLIGSRTEAFF.

This clonotype was observed a handful of times. This sequence joins TRBV20-1 and TRBJ1-2; D ambiguous. The CDR3 runs to 14 residues. The V end lost 0 bases, the J end lost 7 bases, and 15 bases lay between the germline ends. Germline V CDR1 and CDR2: DFQATT, SNEGSKA (reference sequence). This CDR3 is CSARDITVGSGYTF. In nucleotides, the CDR3 is TGCAGTGCTAGAGATATAACAGTCGGTTCTGGCTACACCTTC.

This clonotype was counted between two and nine times. The chain uses TRBV5-1 and TRBJ1-2; 10 bases align to TRBD1. With V trimmed by 5 bases and J by 4 bases, 5 bases remained unmatched. The germline CDR1 and CDR2 sequences are SGHRS and YFSETQ. The CDR3 extends over 14 amino acids. CDR3 coding DNA: TGCGCCAGCAGTCCCGGGACAGGGGCCTATGGCTACACCTTC. It is translated as CASSPGTGAYGYTF.

The rearrangement links TRBV5-1 to TRBJ1-6, with no clear D. In germline, CDR1 is SGHRS, CDR2 YFSETQ. V lost 4 bases and J lost 10, with 9 bases in between. The CDR3 has 12 amino acids. The chain's CDR3 is CASSPEGSPLHF. Written as DNA, the CDR3 is TGCGCCAGCAGCCCGGAGGGCTCACCCCTCCACTTT.

V is TRBV2 and J is TRBJ1-5; D may be TRBD1 (6 bases). Trimming took 6 bases from V and 3 from J, leaving 15 bases between them. The CDR3 spans 15 residues. Germline V gene sequence: CDR1 SNHLY, CDR2 FYNNEI. The chain's CDR3 is CASRLDRADNQPQHF. CDR3 nucleotides: TGTGCCAGCAGACTGGACAGAGCAGACAATCAGCCCCAGCATTTT.

There are a few counts of this clonotype. The rearrangement uses TRBV6-1 and TRBJ1-5; 7 nucleotides match TRBD1. The CDR3 covers 16 residues. V gave up 8 bases and J gave up 0 bases; unmatched junction bases: 10. Germline assignment: CDR1 MNHNS and CDR2 SASEGT. CDR3 in DNA: TGTGCCAGCGGAAGGGCAGGGGGGTATAGCAATCAGCCCCAGCATTTT. Amino acids: CASGRAGGYSNQPQHF.

The chain recombines TRBV7-4 with TRBJ2-7; TRBD2 matches 8 bases. CDR3 size: 21 residues. The germline V gene encodes CDR1 SGHVT and CDR2 SQSDAQ. The ends lost 3 bases at V and 5 bases at J; junction bases unmatched: 27. CDR3 loop: CASSFCLWASGHPWLRDEQYF. Here the CDR3 DNA reads TGTGCCAGCAGCTTCTGCCTTTGGGCTAGCGGGCACCCTTGGCTCCGGGACGAGCAGTACTTC.

The J gene is TRBJ2-5, the V gene TRBV18; TRBD2 matches at 10 bases. Germline CDR1 KGHSH, CDR2 LQKENI. CDR3 length: 16 residues. The J segment lost 2 bases and the V segment lost 4 bases, leaving 7 bases of the junction unmatched. CDR3 amino acids: CASSLISGGVQETQYF. The CDR3, as DNA: TGTGCCAGCTCACTTATCAGCGGGGGGGTTCAAGAGACCCAGTACTTC.

This clonotype was seen a handful of times. This chain's CDR3 is CASSLAQRAEAFF. The CDR3 DNA sequence: TGTGCCAGCAGCTTAGCGCAGAGGGCTGAAGCTTTCTTT. The chain links TRBV7-2 to TRBJ1-1; no reliable D call. The length of the CDR3 is 13 residues. V lost 0 bases, J lost 6 bases, and 8 bases lay in between. Germline-derived CDR1 and CDR2 are SGHTA and FQGNSA.

V gene TRBV5-1 combines with J gene TRBJ1-2; D is perhaps TRBD1 (5 bases). The CDR3 length is 15 residues. V lost 0 bases to trimming and J lost 9 bases, with 18 bases between them. Germline V CDR1 and CDR2: SGHRS, YFSETQ. DNA for the CDR3: TGCGCCAGCAGCTTGGGAACGGGGGGAGAAGATCGCTACACCTTC. Its translation: CASSLGTGGEDRYTF.

This clonotype was seen a handful of times. The gene calls are TRBV5-4 and TRBJ2-7; 9 bases agree with TRBD1. V lost 4 bases and J lost 0; bases outside the gene matches: 2. From germline, CDR1 is SGHNT and CDR2 YYREEE (reference sequence). The CDR3 is 14 residues long. The CDR3 DNA follows: TGTGCCAGCAGCGGGACAGGGCCCTCCTACGAGCAGTACTTC. This encodes CASSGTGPSYEQYF.

The chain is built from TRBV5-1 and TRBJ2-1; D is possibly TRBD1 or TRBD2 (6 bases each). The CDR3 sequence is 15 residues long. CDR1 is SGHRS, CDR2 YFSETQ, per germline. Trimming shortened V by 7 bases and J by 2 bases, and 16 bases separated the two germline ends. The CDR3 protein is CASRGWGAAYNEQFF. DNA for the CDR3: TGCGCCAGCCGTGGTTGGGGGGCTGCCTACAATGAGCAGTTCTTC.

The table lists this clonotype with a few counts. The chain links TRBV2 to TRBJ2-2; D is undetermined. This CDR3 contains 14 residues. Between the trimmed V and J ends, which lost 4 bases and 8 bases, there was a span of 14 bases. Per germline, CDR1 SNHLY and CDR2 FYNNEI. CDR3 sequence (DNA): TGTGCCAGCAGTGTGGATTCATCTAGAGGGGAGCTGTTTTTT. It translates to CASSVDSSRGELFF.

This clonotype was counted between two and nine times. The chain recombines TRBV6-5 with TRBJ2-7; D is uncertain. V lost 3 bases and J lost 4, with 10 bases in between. The germline CDR1 and CDR2 sequences are MNHEY and SVGAGI. This CDR3 is 13 amino acids long. DNA of the CDR3: TGTGCCAGCAGTTATTCCCGTGATTACGAGCAGTACTTC. It codes for CASSYSRDYEQYF.

As concerns this clonotype: A read error may account for a junction end that differs from germline. The V call is TRBV9, the J call TRBJ2-3; 8 bases agree with TRBD2. CDR1 and CDR2 (germline): SGDLS, YYNGEE. The CDR3 extends over 15 amino acids. The CDR3 sequence is CASSVGLAGTDTQYF. The CDR3 region has the DNA TGTGCCAGCAGCGTTGGACTAGCTGGCACCGATACGCAGTATTTT. The full variable domain, in which reference TRBV9 and TRBJ2-3 provide the parts outside the CDR3, is DSGVTQTPKHLITATGQRVTLRCSPRSGDLSVYWYQQSLDQGLQFLIQYYNGEERAKGNILERFSAQQFPDLHSELNLSSLELGDSALYFCASSVGLAGTDTQYFGPGTRLTVL.

The chain carries TRBV20-1 and TRBJ2-2; 8 bases agree with TRBD2. V lost 3 bases to trimming and J lost 3 bases; unmatched junction nucleotides: 6. The CDR3 contains 15 residues. Germline CDR1 and CDR2: DFQATT and SNEGSKA (reference sequence). CDR3 region: CSAREGLADTGELFF. The CDR3 nucleotides read TGCAGTGCTAGGGAAGGACTAGCAGACACCGGGGAGCTGTTTTTT.

The gene calls are TRBV7-8 and TRBJ2-1, with 7 positions matching TRBD1. The V and J ends lost 5 bases and 8 bases, in that order; junction bases with no gene match: 9. The germline V gene encodes CDR1 SGHVS and CDR2 FQNEAQ. The CDR3 extends over 14 amino acids. CDR3: CASSREGARDEQFF. CDR3 in DNA: TGTGCCAGCAGCCGAGAGGGGGCGCGGGATGAGCAGTTCTTC.

The CDR3 protein is CASSFLTGVSDGYTF. DNA of the CDR3: TGCGCCAGCAGCTTCCTGACAGGGGTGAGTGATGGCTACACCTTC. The rearrangement joins TRBV5-1 to TRBJ1-2; 8 nucleotides match TRBD1. The trim removed 2 bases at V and 6 bases at J, leaving 9 bases unmatched. This CDR3 contains 15 residues. The germline V gene has CDR1 SGHRS and CDR2 YFSETQ.

The sample holds a few counts of this clonotype. The chain employs TRBV6-1 and TRBJ2-1, with 10 bases fitting TRBD2. The J segment lost 3 bases and the V segment lost 3 bases, leaving 5 bases of the junction unmatched. Germline V CDR1 and CDR2: MNHNS, SASEGT. This CDR3 has 16 amino acids. The CDR3 reads CASSELAGDVYNEQFF. DNA for the CDR3: TGTGCCAGCAGTGAGCTAGCGGGGGACGTCTACAATGAGCAGTTCTTC.

This clonotype was observed a handful of times. V and J are TRBV15 and TRBJ1-3, with 12 bases matching TRBD1. CDR3 length equals 17 residues. V lost 1 base, J lost 4 bases, and 5 bases stayed unmatched. Germline V lookup: CDR1 LNHNV, CDR2 YYDKDF (reference sequence). The CDR3 coding sequence is TGTGCCACCAGCAGAGGGGGGACAGGGGGCGTCGGAAACACCATATATTTT. Its protein is CATSRGGTGGVGNTIYF.